This record concerns one T cell receptor beta chain sequence. The sample belongs to a study of blood T cell repertoires in COVID-19. Study context: Specimens from acute and convalescent COVID-19 originated in the United States, Italy and Spain. PBMCs, B-cell-depleted T cells, or T cells provided the cDNA or gDNA that made up the material.

In the study's own analysis: Amplification of reference gene primers provided the estimated nucleated cell counts. Assay used: immunoSEQ multiplex PCR; TCRdb lists only in-frame clones, some missing. That table furnishes V, J and clone size, whereas the DNA furnished D and trimming. In the table there are about 150,000 clones, under 95% of which are singletons. Per the germline V gene, CDR1 is KGHSH and CDR2 is LQKENI. V gave up 3 bases and J gave up 0 bases, with 5 bases separating them. The CDR3 runs 14 residues. Sequences were obtained from peripheral blood. The chain links TRBV18 to TRBJ1-4, with D unclear. The TCR sequence derives from a man aged 50-59 years with acute or convalescent COVID-19. The CDR3 is CASSPLATNEKLFF. CDR3 DNA: TGTGCCAGCTCACCTCTTGCAACTAATGAAAAACTGTTTTTT.